Following are 17 T cell receptor beta chains from one sample sequenced in a study of shared clonotypes between healthy human individuals. Produced via immunoSEQ multiplex PCR; TCRdb's table is partial and in-frame only. This table holds about 120,000 clones, about 63% found once. Sample: memory CD8+ T cells sorted from blood. Specified subset: CD45RO+ cells pooled with CCR7-negative TemRA cells. These receptors came from a woman under 40 in good health.

This clone has a handful of counts. Other DNA sequences in this specimen translate into the identical CDR3. V usage is TRBV2 and J usage is TRBJ2-7; the match to TRBD1 covers 9 bases. V lost 9 bases and J lost 2; bases outside the gene matches: 5. CDR1 and CDR2 from the germline V gene are SNHLY and FYNNEI. There are 13 residues in the CDR3. This chain's CDR3 is CASRTGVPYEQYF. As DNA, the CDR3 is TGTGCCAGTAGGACAGGGGTCCCCTACGAGCAGTACTTC.

The genes are TRBV19 and TRBJ2-7; 7 bases line up with TRBD2. V lost 11 bases and J lost 2; bases outside the gene matches: 15. This CDR3 has 15 amino acids. The germline CDR1 and CDR2 sequences are LNHDA and SQIVND (reference sequence). DNA for the CDR3: TGTGCCGCGGGGGTCCGGGGAGGGCCCCCCTACGAGCAGTACTTC. This gives the protein CAAGVRGGPPYEQYF.

V and J are TRBV5-6 and TRBJ2-5; 10 bases fit TRBD1. The J call may be wrong; the DNA end is better matched by TRBJ2-7. The CDR3 runs 14 residues. The germline V gene has CDR1 SGHDT and CDR2 YYEEEE. CDR3 coding DNA: TGTGCCAGCAGTCCGGGACAGGGGTCCTACGAGCAGTACTTC. It translates to CASSPGQGSYEQYF.

The V gene is TRBV4-1, the J gene TRBJ1-2; TRBD1 agrees at 7 bases. With 1 base clipped from V and 6 bases from J, the junction kept 5 bases outside the gene matches. The CDR3 covers 14 residues. CDR1 and CDR2 from the germline V gene are MGHRA and YSYEKL. The CDR3 coding sequence is TGCGCCAGCAGCCAAGGTGGAGGGGGCGATGGCTACACCTTC. Protein product: CASSQGGGGDGYTF.

This chain uses TRBV4-3 with TRBJ2-7; 10 bases fit TRBD2. Germline-derived CDR1 and CDR2 are LGHNA and YSLEER. CDR3 size: 17 residues. With V trimmed by 0 bases and J by 6 bases, 11 bases remained unmatched. This CDR3 reads CASSQEESSGSGFEQYF. The CDR3 DNA reads TGCGCCAGCAGCCAAGAGGAGTCTAGCGGGAGCGGATTCGAGCAGTACTTC.

This clone was observed a handful of times. This chain links TRBV25-1 with TRBJ2-5, with D tentatively TRBD1 or TRBD2 (5 bases each). There are 14 residues in the CDR3. Germline CDR1 MGHDK, CDR2 SYGVNS. V gave up 4 bases and J gave up 5 bases, with 14 bases separating them. The CDR3 bases are TGTGCCAGCAGTGCTCAGACCGAGGGGGAGACCCAGTACTTC. This translates into CASSAQTEGETQYF.

This clone came up many times. This sequence joins TRBV28 and TRBJ1-1, with D possibly being TRBD1 (6 bases). V was trimmed by 5 bases and J by 5 bases, leaving 15 bases between them. In germline, CDR1 is MDHEN, CDR2 SYDVKM. The CDR3 has 14 residues. CDR3 in DNA: TGTGCCAGCAGTCTAGACAGGAGTGTGACTGAAGCTTTCTTT. The encoded protein is CASSLDRSVTEAFF.

The chain joins TRBV5-1 to TRBJ2-7, with D perhaps matching TRBD2 (6 bases). Germline CDR1 and CDR2: SGHRS and YFSETQ. There are 16 residues in the CDR3. The germline V and J ends were trimmed by 0 bases and 0 bases, with 13 bases remaining between them. As DNA, the CDR3 is TGCGCCAGCAGCTTGGGTAGCGGATACATCTCCTACGAGCAGTACTTC. Protein: CASSLGSGYISYEQYF.

This clone came up a few times. The genes are TRBV21-1 and TRBJ2-7; the D call of TRBD2 is as the table states it, not checked on the DNA. TRBV21-1 constitutes a pseudogene. CDR3 size: 14 residues. The CDR3 spells CAGWGVRIPYEQYF. In DNA, the CDR3 is TGTGCCGGGTGGGGGGTTAGGATTCCCTACGAGCAGTACTTC.

The gene calls are TRBV6-1 and TRBJ1-3; D uncertain. The V end was cut by 1 base, the J end by 0 bases, with 7 bases between. This CDR3 spans 15 amino acids. In germline, CDR1 is MNHNS, CDR2 SASEGT. CDR3 protein: CASSEGPLSGNTIYF. The CDR3 coding sequence is TGTGCCAGCAGTGAAGGCCCTCTCTCTGGAAACACCATATATTTT.

The chain is built from TRBV11-2 and TRBJ2-7; no clear D. Looked up from germline, CDR1 is SGHAT and CDR2 is FQNNGV. The ends were cut back, 0 bases at V and 0 bases at J, with 9 bases in the middle. The CDR3 runs 15 residues. The CDR3 DNA is TGTGCCAGCAGCTTAGATGCGACCGCCTCCTACGAGCAGTACTTC. Protein: CASSLDATASYEQYF.

This clone was found a few times. J is TRBJ2-1 and V is TRBV6-4; D uncertain. V lost 1 base and J lost 7, with 8 bases in between. CDR3 length equals 13 residues. Germline CDR1 and CDR2: MRHNA and SNTAGT. CDR3 DNA sequence: TGTGCCAGCAGTGACTTTCATGGGAATGAGCAGTTCTTC. Its translation: CASSDFHGNEQFF.

This clone came up a few times. Other DNA sequences in this specimen translate into the identical CDR3. The V and J genes are TRBV4-1 and TRBJ2-5; the D gene could be TRBD1 or TRBD2 (7 bases each). There are 15 residues in the CDR3. Germline-derived CDR1 and CDR2 are MGHRA and YSYEKL. Deletions cut 1 base from V and 3 bases from J, with 12 bases between. Written as DNA, the CDR3 is TGCGCCAGCAGCCAAGGTCCAGGGGGGGAAGAGACCCAGTACTTC. Its translation: CASSQGPGGEETQYF.

The gene calls are TRBV18 and TRBJ2-2; no clear D gene. The CDR3 covers 16 residues. Per germline, CDR1 KGHSH and CDR2 LQKENI. The germline V and J ends were trimmed by 3 bases and 7 bases, with 18 bases remaining between them. The CDR3 sequence is CASSPPSELVGGELFF. DNA of the CDR3: TGTGCCAGCTCACCCCCTTCGGAGCTTGTTGGCGGGGAGCTGTTTTTT.

In its sample, this clone was seen a few times. This chain links TRBV5-6 with TRBJ2-7, with a tentative D call TRBD2 (5 bases). Trimming stripped 4 bases from V and 6 bases from J, with 11 bases between. CDR3 size: 12 residues. From germline, CDR1 is SGHDT and CDR2 YYEEEE. This CDR3 is CASSELDSEQYF. CDR3 sequence (DNA): TGTGCCAGCAGCGAACTAGATTCCGAGCAGTACTTC.

This clone came up many times. Other DNA variants within this sample encode the same CDR3. The CDR3 region has the DNA TGTGCCAGCAGTGACTCGCGGGAGGGCACCGGGGAGCTGTTTTTT. Protein sequence: CASSDSREGTGELFF. This chain connects TRBV6-4 to TRBJ2-2; 9 nucleotides agree with TRBD2. The junction had 0 bases not matched to a gene; V was cut back by 0 bases and J by 4 bases. The germline V gene has CDR1 MRHNA and CDR2 SNTAGT. This CDR3 has 15 residues.

This chain connects TRBV27 to TRBJ1-5, with a tentative D call TRBD1 (6 bases). This CDR3 region has 14 residues. Germline CDR1 reads MNHEY; CDR2 reads SMNVEV (reference sequence). V gave up 5 bases and J gave up 5 bases, with 13 bases separating them. CDR3 residues: CASSTTGPDQPQHF. CDR3 in DNA: TGTGCCAGCAGTACCACAGGGCCCGATCAGCCCCAGCATTTT.